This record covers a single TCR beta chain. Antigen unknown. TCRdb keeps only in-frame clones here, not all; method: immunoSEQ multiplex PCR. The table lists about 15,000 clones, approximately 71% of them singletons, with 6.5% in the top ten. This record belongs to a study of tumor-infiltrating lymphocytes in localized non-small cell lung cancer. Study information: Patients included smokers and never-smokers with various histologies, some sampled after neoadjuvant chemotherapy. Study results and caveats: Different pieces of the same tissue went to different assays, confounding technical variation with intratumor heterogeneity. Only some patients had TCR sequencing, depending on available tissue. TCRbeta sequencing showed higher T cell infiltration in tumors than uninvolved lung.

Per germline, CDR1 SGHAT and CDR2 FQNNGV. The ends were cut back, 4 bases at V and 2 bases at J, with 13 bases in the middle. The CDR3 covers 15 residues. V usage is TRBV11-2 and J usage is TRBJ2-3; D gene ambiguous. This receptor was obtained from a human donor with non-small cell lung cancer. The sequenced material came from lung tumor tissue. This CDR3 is CASSSGSPYTDTQYF. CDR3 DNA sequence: TGTGCCAGCAGCTCAGGATCCCCTTACACAGATACGCAGTATTTT.